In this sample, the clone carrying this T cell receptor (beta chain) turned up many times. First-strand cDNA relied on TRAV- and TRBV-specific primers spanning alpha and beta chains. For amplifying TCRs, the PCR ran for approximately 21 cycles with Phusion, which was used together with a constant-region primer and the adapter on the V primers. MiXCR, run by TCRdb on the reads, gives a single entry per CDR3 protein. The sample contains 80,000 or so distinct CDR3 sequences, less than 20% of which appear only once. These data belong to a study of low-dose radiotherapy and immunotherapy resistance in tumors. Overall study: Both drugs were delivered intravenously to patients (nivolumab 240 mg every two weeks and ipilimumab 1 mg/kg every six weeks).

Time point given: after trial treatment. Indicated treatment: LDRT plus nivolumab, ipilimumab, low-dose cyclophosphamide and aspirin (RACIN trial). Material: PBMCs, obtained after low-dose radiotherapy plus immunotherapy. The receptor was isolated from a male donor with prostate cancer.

The CDR3 sequence is CASSQGPPSGRPSTDTQYF. The DNA of the CDR3 is TGTGCCAGCAGCCAAGGACCTCCTAGCGGGAGGCCTAGCACAGATACGCAGTATTTT. This chain uses TRBV14 with TRBJ2-3; 11 nucleotides align to TRBD2. Germline V lookup: CDR1 SGHDN, CDR2 FVKESK. J lost 0 bases, V lost 1 base, and 9 bases had no gene match. This CDR3 has 19 residues.